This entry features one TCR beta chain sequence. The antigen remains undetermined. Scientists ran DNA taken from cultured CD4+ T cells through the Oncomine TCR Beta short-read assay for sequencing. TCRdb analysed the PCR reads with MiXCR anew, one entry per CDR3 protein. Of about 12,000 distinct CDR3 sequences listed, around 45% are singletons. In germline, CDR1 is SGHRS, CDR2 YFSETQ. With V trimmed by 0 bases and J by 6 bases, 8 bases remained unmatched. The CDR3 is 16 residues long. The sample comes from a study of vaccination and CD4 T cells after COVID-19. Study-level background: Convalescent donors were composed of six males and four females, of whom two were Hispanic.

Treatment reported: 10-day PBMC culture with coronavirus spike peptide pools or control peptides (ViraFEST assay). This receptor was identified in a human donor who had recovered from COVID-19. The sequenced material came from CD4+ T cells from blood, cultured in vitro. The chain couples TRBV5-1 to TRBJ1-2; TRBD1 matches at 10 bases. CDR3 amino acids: CASSLALGQGFDGYTF. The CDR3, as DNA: TGCGCCAGCAGCTTGGCTTTGGGACAGGGGTTCGATGGCTACACCTTC.